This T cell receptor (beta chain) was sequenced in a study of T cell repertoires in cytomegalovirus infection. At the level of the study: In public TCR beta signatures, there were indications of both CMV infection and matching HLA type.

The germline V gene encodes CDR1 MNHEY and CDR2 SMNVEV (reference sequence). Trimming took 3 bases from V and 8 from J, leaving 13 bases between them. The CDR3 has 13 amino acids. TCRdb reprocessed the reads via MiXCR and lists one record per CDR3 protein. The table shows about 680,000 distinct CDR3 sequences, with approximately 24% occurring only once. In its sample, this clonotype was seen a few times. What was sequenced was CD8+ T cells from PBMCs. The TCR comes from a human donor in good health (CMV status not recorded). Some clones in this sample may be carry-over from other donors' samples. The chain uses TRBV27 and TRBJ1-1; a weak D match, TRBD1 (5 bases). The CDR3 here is CASSFSSGREAFF. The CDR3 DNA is TGTGCCAGCAGTTTCAGTTCAGGGAGGGAAGCTTTCTTT.